Described below is a single TCR beta chain sequence and its context. The germline V gene has CDR1 LGHDT and CDR2 YNNKEL (reference sequence). Deletions cut 0 bases from V and 4 bases from J, with 13 bases between. The CDR3 is 17 amino acids. These data are taken from a study of blood T cell repertoires in COVID-19. Per the study methods: For nucleated cells, counts were estimated from reference gene primer amplification. TCRdb's copy holds only in-frame clones and misses some; the assay was immunoSEQ multiplex PCR. Clone size and V and J calls were adopted from that table, with D and trimming inferred from the DNA. The table lists around 50,000 clones, more than 75% of them singletons.

The receptor's source is a man in his 60s with active or convalescent COVID-19. The sample consisted of peripheral blood. This chain connects TRBV3-1 (or the pseudogene TRBV3-2) to TRBJ1-6, with D possibly TRBD1 on 5 matching bases. The CDR3 is CASSQEPGLIYNSPLHF. CDR3 in DNA: TGTGCCAGCAGCCAAGAACCAGGGCTAATATATAATTCACCCCTCCACTTT.